Below, one T cell receptor (beta chain) is given with its context. Its target is unknown. This specimen belongs to a study of metastatic and nonmetastatic thyroid tumors. Study information: Peripheral blood and tumor or nodule samples from malignant and benign thyroid patients were compared. General observations from the study: Significantly higher TCR beta diversity was reportedly seen in malignant thyroid tumors than benign nodules, in blood and tumor.

Not a single patient had been given any form of treatment at any point before undergoing thyroid surgery. Looked up from germline, CDR1 is SGHTA and CDR2 is FQGTGA. Trimming left V 5 bases short and J 3 bases short, with 10 bases between. The CDR3 is made up of 14 amino acids. TCRdb re-clonotyped the PCR reads via MiXCR. Of roughly 7,100 clones listed, more than 20% are singletons. The receptor comes from a female donor with papillary thyroid cancer or a benign thyroid nodule (not recorded which). Some clones in this sample may be carry-over from other donors' samples. The source material was adjacent normal tissue. V is TRBV7-3 and J is TRBJ2-2; D gene unclear. As DNA, the CDR3 is TGTGCCAGCAGCACCGACTCATACACCGGGGAGCTGTTTTTT. Its protein is CASSTDSYTGELFF.